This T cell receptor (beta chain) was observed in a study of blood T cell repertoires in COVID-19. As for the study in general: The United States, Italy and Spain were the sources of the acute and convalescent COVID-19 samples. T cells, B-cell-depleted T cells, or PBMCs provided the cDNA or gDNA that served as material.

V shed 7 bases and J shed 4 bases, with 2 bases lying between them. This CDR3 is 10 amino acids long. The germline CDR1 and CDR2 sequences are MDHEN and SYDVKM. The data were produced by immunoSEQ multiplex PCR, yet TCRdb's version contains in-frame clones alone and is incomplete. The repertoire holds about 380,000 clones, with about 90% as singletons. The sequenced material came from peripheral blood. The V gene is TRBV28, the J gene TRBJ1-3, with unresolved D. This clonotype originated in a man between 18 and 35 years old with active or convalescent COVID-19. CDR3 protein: CASIGNTIYF. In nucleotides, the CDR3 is TGTGCCAGCATAGGAAACACCATATATTTT. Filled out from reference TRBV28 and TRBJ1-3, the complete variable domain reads DVKVTQSSRYLVKRTGEKVFLECVQDMDHENMFWYRQDPGLGLRLIYFSYDVKMKEKGDIPEGYSVSREKKERFSLILESASTNQTSMYLCASIGNTIYFGEGSWLTVV.